Listed here are 4 T cell receptor beta chains from one sample, sequenced in a study of shared clonotypes between healthy human individuals. The repertoire was sequenced with immunoSEQ multiplex PCR; TCRdb's copy has only in-frame clones and lacks some. The sample lists approximately 2.5 million clones, roughly 93% occurring once. Sequencing used naive CD4+ T cells from PBMCs. Noted subset: CD45RA+ positively selected. The receptors come from a man younger than 30 in good health. Some clones in this sample may be carry-over from other donors' samples.

V is TRBV7-6 and J is TRBJ2-5; 9 bases map to TRBD1. The junction had 11 bases not matched to a gene; V was cut back by 4 bases and J by 5 bases. CDR3 length: 16 amino acids. The germline V gene encodes CDR1 SGHVS and CDR2 FNYEAQ. This CDR3 reads CASSSHRGRMVETQYF. CDR3 sequence (DNA): TGTGCCAGCAGCTCCCACAGGGGGCGGATGGTGGAGACCCAGTACTTC.

This clone was picked up one time. The junction departs from germline at one end; a sequencing error may be responsible. Other DNA sequences from this sample encode an identical CDR3 as well. The chain has TRBV4-3 and TRBJ2-6; the D gene is possibly TRBD1 (6 bases). Germline CDR1 reads LGHNA; CDR2 reads YSLEER. The length of the CDR3 is 19 residues. CDR3 DNA sequence: TGCGCCAGCAGCCAAGGGCCGGGGACAATTATCTCTGGGGCCAATGTCCTGACTTTC. It translates to CASSQGPGTIISGANVLTF.

This chain uses TRBV5-1 with TRBJ2-1; 11 bases are shared with TRBD2. The ends lost 4 bases at V and 4 bases at J; junction bases unmatched: 4. The CDR3 is made up of 15 amino acids. Germline CDR1 reads SGHRS; CDR2 reads YFSETQ. The CDR3 DNA follows: TGCGCCAGCAGCGCCACTAGCGGGAGTTACAATGAGCAGTTCTTC. As protein: CASSATSGSYNEQFF.

V is TRBV9 and J is TRBJ2-1; D is unresolved. Trimming cost V 7 bases and J 7 bases, with 27 bases left between them. Germline CDR1 SGDLS, CDR2 YYNGEE. The CDR3 runs to 17 residues. The CDR3: CASPHSTEQICFNEQFF. The CDR3 bases are TGTGCCAGCCCCCACTCCACTGAACAAATTTGCTTTAATGAGCAGTTCTTC.